This TCR beta chain stems from a study of shared clonotypes between healthy human individuals. General observations from the study: Represented diversity, genetic and exposure-history alike, was limited by few donors. Blood alone was sampled, and tissue repertoires likely differ.

This clone was counted only a few times. The antigen remains unidentified. How the authors handled the data: Because ImmunoSEQ provided only junction sequences with no quality scores, the filtering differed. Clones were read by immunoSEQ multiplex PCR, and TCRdb kept only the in-frame ones, dropping some. V, J and clone size are taken as reported in that table, and D and trimming were inferred from the DNA itself. The sample contains about 560,000 clones, roughly 79% of which appear only once. The germline V and J ends were trimmed by 11 bases and 9 bases, with 23 bases remaining between them. There are 14 residues in the CDR3. CDR1 and CDR2 (germline): MDHEN, SYDVKM. The donors, healthy adults who were HIV-negative, had experienced no recent acute infections or vaccinations.

Sequencing was done on a sample of PBMCs. This TCR derives from a woman aged 40-49 years in good health. Some clones in this sample may be carry-over from other donors' samples. The V gene is TRBV28, the J gene TRBJ1-5; D call uncertain. CDR3 in amino acids: CAGSGDRVDRPQHF. As DNA, the CDR3 is TGTGCCGGATCCGGTGACCGGGTTGATCGGCCCCAGCATTTT. Full variable domain (remainder filled in from reference TRBV28 and TRBJ1-5): DVKVTQSSRYLVKRTGEKVFLECVQDMDHENMFWYRQDPGLGLRLIYFSYDVKMKEKGDIPEGYSVSREKKERFSLILESASTNQTSMYLCAGSGDRVDRPQHFGDGTRLSIL.